One sample yielded the 11 T cell receptor beta chains listed below, sequenced in a study of CD8 T cells in ankylosing spondylitis. A single record per CDR3 protein comes from TCRdb applying MiXCR to the 5' RACE reads. This table has 750,000 to 850,000 distinct CDR3 sequences, about an eighth appearing once. Study-wide results and limits: There was a TCR beta motif, made of several highly homologous variants, that appeared characteristic of ankylosing spondylitis blood.

These receptors have no identified antigens. The material sequenced was blood, either unsorted or a sorted T cell fraction (not recorded which). These receptors all stem from a male donor with ankylosing spondylitis.

The chain recombines TRBV20-1 with TRBJ1-1; D perhaps matches TRBD1 (5 bases). Trimming took 4 bases from V and 3 from J, leaving 9 bases between them. Germline lookup yields CDR1 DFQATT and CDR2 SNEGSKA (reference sequence). This CDR3 spans 12 amino acids. For the CDR3, the DNA is TGCAGTGCTAACGGGGCCTACACTGAAGCTTTCTTT. It is translated as CSANGAYTEAFF.

The rearrangement uses TRBV28 and TRBJ2-7; either TRBD1 or TRBD2 may supply D (5 bases each). The germline V and J ends were trimmed by 7 bases and 1 base, with 14 bases remaining between them. Germline assignment: CDR1 MDHEN and CDR2 SYDVKM. This CDR3 is 14 amino acids long. The CDR3 sequence is CASILRGTSYEQYF. The CDR3 nucleotides read TGTGCCAGCATCCTCAGAGGGACGTCCTACGAGCAGTACTTC.

This rearrangement joins TRBV7-2 to TRBJ2-1, with 7 bases fitting TRBD2. V lost 5 bases and J lost 3; bases outside the gene matches: 4. The CDR3 consists of 14 residues. Per germline, CDR1 SGHTA and CDR2 FQGNSA. CDR3: CASSISGIYNEQFF. The CDR3 DNA is TGTGCCAGCAGCATAAGCGGGATCTACAATGAGCAGTTCTTC.

In its sample, this clonotype was seen a few times. This chain joins TRBV28 and TRBJ2-1, with D possibly matching TRBD2 (5 bases). With 6 bases removed from V and 3 bases from J, the gap between germline ends came to 18 bases. The CDR3 length is 16 residues. Germline CDR1 is MDHEN and CDR2 is SYDVKM. CDR3 sequence reads: CASRSTGVLYYNEQFF. The CDR3 DNA follows: TGTGCCAGCAGGTCCACCGGGGTACTTTACTACAATGAGCAGTTCTTC. Drawing the rest from reference TRBV28 and TRBJ2-1, the complete variable domain is DVKVTQSSRYLVKRTGEKVFLECVQDMDHENMFWYRQDPGLGLRLIYFSYDVKMKEKGDIPEGYSVSREKKERFSLILESASTNQTSMYLCASRSTGVLYYNEQFFGPGTRLTVL.

This chain joins TRBV7-2 and TRBJ2-3; D could derive from TRBD1 or TRBD2 (6 bases each). Trimming left V 5 bases short and J 5 bases short, with 14 bases between. The CDR3 is 14 amino acids. CDR1 is SGHTA and CDR2 is FQGNSA in the germline V gene. CDR3 sequence: CASSINGGKDTQYF. CDR3 bases: TGTGCCAGCAGCATCAACGGGGGCAAAGATACGCAGTATTTT.

The sample holds a few counts of this clonotype. The chain recombines TRBV27 with TRBJ2-1, with D possibly TRBD2 on 6 matching bases. V was shortened by 0 bases and J by 2 bases, with 11 bases between the two germline ends. This CDR3 spans 16 amino acids. Germline CDR1 is MNHEY and CDR2 is SMNVEV (reference sequence). The CDR3 region has the DNA TGTGCCAGCAGTTTATCCCCGACTAGTCCCTACAATGAGCAGTTCTTC. This translates into CASSLSPTSPYNEQFF.

This clonotype was seen a handful of times. The CDR3 DNA is TGTGCCAGCAGCCAGCTGAGGGCGAACACCGGGGAGCTGTTTTTT. Its translation: CASSQLRANTGELFF. The chain couples TRBV7-2 to TRBJ2-2, with D perhaps matching TRBD2 (5 bases). Trimming took off 5 bases at V and 0 bases at J, with 10 bases between the two ends. The CDR3 covers 15 residues. Germline V gives CDR1 SGHTA, CDR2 FQGNSA.

This chain joins TRBV5-1 and TRBJ2-7; 8 nucleotides align to TRBD2. The CDR3 is 14 residues long. J lost 4 bases, V lost 1 base, and 4 bases had no gene match. Germline-derived CDR1 and CDR2 are SGHRS and YFSETQ. CDR3 DNA sequence: TGCGCCAGCAGCTTGAAGAGCGGGAGTTACGAGCAGTACTTC. This encodes CASSLKSGSYEQYF.

This clonotype showed up just a few times. The chain is built from TRBV10-3 and TRBJ2-2, with TRBD1 matching 10 bases. This CDR3 region has 17 residues. Per germline, CDR1 ENHRY and CDR2 SYGVKD. Unmatched junction bases numbered 15, after V lost 6 bases and J lost 8 bases. The CDR3 bases are TGTGCCATCAGGCCGGGACAGGGGATTTCAAGTCTAGGGGAGCTGTTTTTT. Its translation: CAIRPGQGISSLGELFF.

In this sample, this clonotype turned up once. The chain carries TRBV10-2 and TRBJ2-1, with 7 positions matching TRBD2. The CDR3 runs to 14 residues. Germline CDR1 is WSHSY and CDR2 is SAAADI. Trimming cost V 4 bases and J 4 bases; bases outside gene matches: 4. The CDR3 region has the DNA TGCGCCAGCAGTGTTGCGCGGGAGTACAATGAGCAGTTCTTC. This encodes CASSVAREYNEQFF.

This clonotype occurred a few times. The chain carries TRBV15 and TRBJ1-6; D ambiguous. The V end was cut by 0 bases, the J end by 6 bases, with 18 bases between. The CDR3 is 18 residues long. CDR1 is LNHNV and CDR2 is YYDKDF in the germline V gene (reference sequence). The CDR3 region is CATSRDQGQALSNSPLHF. CDR3 nucleotides: TGTGCCACCAGCAGAGATCAAGGTCAGGCATTGTCTAATTCACCCCTCCACTTT.